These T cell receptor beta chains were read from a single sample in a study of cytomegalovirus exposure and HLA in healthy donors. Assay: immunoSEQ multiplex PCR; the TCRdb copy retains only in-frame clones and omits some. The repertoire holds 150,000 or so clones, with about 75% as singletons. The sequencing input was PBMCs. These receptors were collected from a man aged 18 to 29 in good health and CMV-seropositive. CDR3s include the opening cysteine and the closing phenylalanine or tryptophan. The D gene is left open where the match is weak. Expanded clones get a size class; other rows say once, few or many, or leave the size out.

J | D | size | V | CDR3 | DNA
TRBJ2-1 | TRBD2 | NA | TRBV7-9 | CASSAGLAGERSSYNEQFF | TGTGCCAGCAGCGCGGGACTAGCGGGAGAACGGTCGAGCTACAATGAGCAGTTCTTC
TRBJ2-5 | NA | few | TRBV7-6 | CASSSRTRETQYF | TGTGCCAGCAGCTCGAGGACTCGGGAGACCCAGTACTTC
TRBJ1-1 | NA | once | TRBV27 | CASSARRGYTEAFF | TGTGCCAGCAGTGCTAGACGGGGGTACACTGAAGCTTTCTTT
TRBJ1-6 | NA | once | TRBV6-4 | CASSESVSVNSPLHF | TGTGCCAGCAGTGAATCGGTATCGGTTAATTCACCCCTCCACTTT
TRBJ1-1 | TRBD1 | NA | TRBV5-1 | CASSSGQVAFF | TGCGCCAGCAGCTCCGGACAGGTAGCTTTCTTT
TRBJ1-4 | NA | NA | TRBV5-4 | CASSLDRTSEKLFF | TGTGCCAGCAGCTTAGACAGGACAAGCGAAAAACTGTTTTTT
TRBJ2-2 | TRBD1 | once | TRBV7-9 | CASRRTGDGELFF | TGTGCCAGCAGGAGGACAGGGGACGGGGAGCTGTTTTTT
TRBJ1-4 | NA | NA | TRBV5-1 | CASSLVPDEKLFF | TGCGCCAGCAGCTTGGTGCCGGATGAAAAACTGTTTTTT
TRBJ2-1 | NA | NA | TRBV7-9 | CASSLVGLAGLYNEQFF | TGTGCCAGCAGCTTAGTAGGTTTGGCAGGGCTCTACAATGAGCAGTTCTTC
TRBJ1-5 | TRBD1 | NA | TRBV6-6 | CASIRDRVNQPQHF | TGTGCCAGCATTCGGGACAGGGTAAATCAGCCCCAGCATTTT
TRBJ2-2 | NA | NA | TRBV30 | CAWSAPVTGELFF | TGTGCCTGGAGTGCCCCCGTAACCGGGGAGCTGTTTTTT
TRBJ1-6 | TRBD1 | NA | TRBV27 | CASRDREASPLHF | TGTGCCAGCAGGGACAGGGAGGCTTCACCCCTCCACTTT
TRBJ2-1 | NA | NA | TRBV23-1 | CASSHGGGFKNEQFF | TGCGCCAGCAGCCACGGTGGGGGGTTCAAAAATGAGCAGTTCTTC
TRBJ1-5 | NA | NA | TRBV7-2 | CASSLTAGQPQHF | TGTGCCAGCAGCTTAACCGCAGGCCAGCCCCAGCATTTT
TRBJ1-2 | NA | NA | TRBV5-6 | CASSLVAGSSYGYTF | TGTGCCAGCAGCTTGGTAGCCGGGTCGTCCTATGGCTACACCTTC
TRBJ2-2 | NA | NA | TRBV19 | CATRTLNTGELFF | TGTGCCACCCGGACACTCAACACCGGGGAGCTGTTTTTT
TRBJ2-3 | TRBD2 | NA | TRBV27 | CASSPSTSGTDTQYF | TGTGCCAGCAGTCCATCAACTAGCGGAACAGATACGCAGTATTTT
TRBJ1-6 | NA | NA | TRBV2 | CASSRDREKLNSPLHF | TGTGCCAGCAGTAGAGACCGGGAAAAGCTGAATTCACCCCTCCACTTT
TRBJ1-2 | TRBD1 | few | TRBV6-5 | CASSPGQGLERTF | TGTGCCAGCAGTCCAGGACAGGGACTCGAGAGGACCTTC
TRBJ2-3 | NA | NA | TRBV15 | CATSRKLQPPADTQYF | TGTGCCACCAGCAGAAAACTTCAACCCCCGGCAGATACGCAGTATTTT
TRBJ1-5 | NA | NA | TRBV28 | CASSSGSQPQHF | TGTGCCAGCAGTTCTGGGAGTCAGCCCCAGCATTTT
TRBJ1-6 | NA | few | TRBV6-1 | CASSRTVNNSPLHF | TGTGCCAGCAGTCGGACAGTCAATAATTCACCCCTCCACTTT
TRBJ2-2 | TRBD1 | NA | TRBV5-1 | CASSLRQGRTGELFF | TGCGCCAGCAGCTTGCGACAGGGGAGGACCGGGGAGCTGTTTTTT
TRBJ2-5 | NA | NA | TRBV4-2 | CASSQSIEAPANQETQYF | TGTGCCAGCAGCCAATCAATAGAGGCTCCAGCAAACCAAGAGACCCAGTACTTC
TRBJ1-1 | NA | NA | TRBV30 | CAWSARRGMNTEAFF | TGTGCCTGGAGCGCGCGACGAGGGATGAACACTGAAGCTTTCTTT
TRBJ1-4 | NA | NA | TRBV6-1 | CASSEGHRDYEKLFF | TGTGCCAGCAGTGAAGGGCACAGAGATTATGAAAAACTGTTTTTT
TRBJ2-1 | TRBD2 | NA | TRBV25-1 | CASSVVDSPPAGEQFF | TGTGCCAGCAGTGTAGTAGACAGTCCGCCAGCGGGGGAGCAGTTCTTC
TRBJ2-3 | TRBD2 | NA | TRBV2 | CASPGTSGTDTQYF | TGTGCCAGCCCCGGGACTAGCGGCACAGATACGCAGTATTTT
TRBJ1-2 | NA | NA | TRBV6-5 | CASRLGQGRSYTF | TGTGCCAGCAGACTCGGACAAGGGCGAAGCTACACCTTC
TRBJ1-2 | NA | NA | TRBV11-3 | CASSLDRTAYGYTF | TGTGCCAGCAGCTTAGATCGGACAGCTTATGGCTACACCTTC
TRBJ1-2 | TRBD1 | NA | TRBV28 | CASSPGQGAQSGYTF | TGTGCCAGCAGTCCTGGACAGGGGGCGCAATCTGGCTACACCTTC
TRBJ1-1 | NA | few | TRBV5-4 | CASSPLAQGNTEAFF | TGTGCCAGCAGCCCACTCGCCCAGGGGAACACTGAAGCTTTCTTT
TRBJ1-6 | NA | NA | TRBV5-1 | CASSLRQSDSPLHF | TGCGCCAGCAGCTTAAGACAATCGGATTCACCCCTCCACTTT
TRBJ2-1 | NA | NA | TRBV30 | CAWSMAALYNEQFF | TGTGCCTGGAGCATGGCGGCCCTCTACAATGAGCAGTTCTTC
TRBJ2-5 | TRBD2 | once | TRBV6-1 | CASSETQTSWETQYF | TGTGCCAGCAGTGAAACCCAGACTAGCTGGGAGACCCAGTACTTC
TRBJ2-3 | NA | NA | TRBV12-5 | CASGLRTEGTDTQYF | TGTGCTAGTGGTTTAAGGACAGAGGGCACAGATACGCAGTATTTT
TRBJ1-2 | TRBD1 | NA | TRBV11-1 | CASSYTGTGWYGYTF | TGTGCCAGCAGCTACACCGGGACAGGGTGGTATGGCTACACCTTC
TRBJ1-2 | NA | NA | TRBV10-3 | CAISEDTYGYTF | TGTGCCATCAGTGAGGACACCTATGGCTACACCTTC
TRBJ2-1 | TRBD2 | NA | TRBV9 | CASSPRSGATNEQFF | TGTGCCAGCAGCCCTAGGAGCGGGGCGACCAATGAGCAGTTCTTC
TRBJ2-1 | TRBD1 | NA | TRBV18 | CASSNRDRGLRDEQFF | TGTGCCAGCTCAAATCGGGACAGGGGGCTTCGAGATGAGCAGTTCTTC
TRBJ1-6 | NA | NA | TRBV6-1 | CASSEEGHYNSPLHF | TGTGCCAGCAGTGAAGAGGGACATTATAATTCACCCCTCCACTTT
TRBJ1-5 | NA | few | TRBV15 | CATYDGERNQPQHF | TGTGCCACCTATGACGGAGAGAGGAATCAGCCCCAGCATTTT
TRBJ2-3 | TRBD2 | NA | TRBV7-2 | CASSPWTSLTDTQYF | TGTGCCAGCAGCCCGTGGACTAGCTTAACAGATACGCAGTATTTT
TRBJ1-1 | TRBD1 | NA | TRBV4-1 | CASSRVGTGRLLGTEAFF | TGCGCCAGCAGCCGAGTTGGGACAGGGAGGTTGTTAGGCACTGAAGCTTTCTTT
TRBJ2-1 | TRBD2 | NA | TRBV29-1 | CSVEDGLAPGNEQFF | TGCAGCGTTGAAGATGGACTAGCCCCGGGGAATGAGCAGTTCTTC
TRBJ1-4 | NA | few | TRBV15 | CATSRAATNEKLFF | TGTGCCACCAGTAGAGCAGCAACTAATGAAAAACTGTTTTTT
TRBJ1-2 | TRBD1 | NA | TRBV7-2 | CASSSGDRPYGYTF | TGTGCCAGCAGCTCCGGGGACAGACCTTATGGCTACACCTTC
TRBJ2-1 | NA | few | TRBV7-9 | CASSIRSGLNEQFF | TGTGCCAGCAGCATCCGTAGCGGCCTCAATGAGCAGTTCTTC
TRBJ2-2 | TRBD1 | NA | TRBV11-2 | CASSSAPDRGLGTGELFF | TGTGCCAGCAGCTCCGCCCCTGACAGGGGGCTGGGGACCGGGGAGCTGTTTTTT
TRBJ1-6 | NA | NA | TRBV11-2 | CASIQGITLHF | TGTGCCAGCATCCAGGGTATCACCCTCCACTTT